These T cell receptor beta chains were read from a single sample in a study of OX40 agonist ivuxolimab in advanced cancers. Clones were sequenced by immunoSEQ multiplex PCR, and TCRdb holds only the in-frame ones, with some missing. The sample includes about 20,000 clones, 65% to 85% of them seen just once. The sequencing here drew on CD4+ or CD8+ T cells sorted from blood, taken in a trial of the OX40 agonist ivuxolimab. Source of these receptors: an adult with an advanced solid tumor such as melanoma, head and neck, liver or kidney cancer. CDR3s include the opening cysteine and the closing phenylalanine or tryptophan. D genes are given only for firm matches. Clone size is shown for a subset of rows, as once, few, many or a class of expanded clone.

- TRBJ1-1 TRBV27 - TGTGCCAGCAGTTATGGGAGGCCCGAATACACTGAAGCTTTCTTT CASSYGRPEYTEAFF
TRBD1 TRBJ2-7 TRBV5-1 - TGCGCCAGCAGCTTGGGACAGGGGGATTACGAGCAGTACTTC CASSLGQGDYEQYF
- TRBJ1-4 TRBV14 - TGTGCCAGCAGCCAAGACGGAGAACCAGTTGCAACTAATGAAAAACTGTTTTTT CASSQDGEPVATNEKLFF
- TRBJ1-4 TRBV5-6 few TGTGCCAGCAAGAAGGGTCGCGAAAAACTGTTTTTT CASKKGREKLFF
- TRBJ1-2 TRBV9 - TGTGCCAGCTCGGGGGCAGGGGAGAATGTATACACCTTC CASSGAGENVYTF
- TRBJ1-4 TRBV5-6 - TGTGCCAGCAGCTTGACAGGGCGCGGGTTAGTTAATGAAAAACTGTTTTTT CASSLTGRGLVNEKLFF
- TRBJ1-2 TRBV7-9 - TGTGCCAGCAGCCCCTGGGACGGGTCGCGGGAGAGGGCGTACACCTTC CASSPWDGSRERAYTF
- TRBJ2-1 TRBV7-7 - TGTGCCAGCAGCTTAGCGCCAGCGACCTACAATGAGCAGTTCTTC CASSLAPATYNEQFF
- TRBJ1-6 TRBV30 - TGTGCCTGGATCCCAGGGAATTCAATTTCACCCCTCCACTTT CAWIPGNSISPLHF
- TRBJ1-5 TRBV4-2 once TGTGCCAGCAGCCAAGACCCTGGCAATCAGCCCCAGCATTTT CASSQDPGNQPQHF
TRBD1 TRBJ1-6 TRBV28 few TGTGCCAGCAGTTGGGACAGGGATAATTCACCCCTCCACTTT CASSWDRDNSPLHF
- TRBJ2-1 TRBV9 once TGTGCCAGCAGCCGAACGGGGGGCAAAGTCGATGAGCAGTTCTTC CASSRTGGKVDEQFF
- TRBJ2-5 TRBV7-8 - TGTGCCAGCAGCCCCCCTGCAGGGACCCTCCAAGAGACCCAGTACTTC CASSPPAGTLQETQYF
- TRBJ1-2 TRBV14 - TGTGCCAGCAGCGCAGGAGCTAACTATGGCTACACCTTC CASSAGANYGYTF
- TRBJ2-3 TRBV9 - TGTGCCAGCAGCGTAGCCGTAGCGGCAGATACGCAGTATTTT CASSVAVAADTQYF
- TRBJ2-2 TRBV6-5 - TGTGCCAGCAGATTAGCGGTGAGCGCCGGGGAGCTGTTTTTT CASRLAVSAGELFF
TRBD1 TRBJ1-1 TRBV7-2 - TGTGCCAGCAGCGTCGACAGGGGAGACACTGAAGCTTTCTTT CASSVDRGDTEAFF
TRBD2 TRBJ2-7 TRBV13 - TGTGCCAGCACCTCAGGGACTAGGTTCTACGAGCAGTACTTC CASTSGTRFYEQYF
- TRBJ2-7 TRBV7-2 - TGTGCCAGCAGCTTTGACAGACCCTACGAGCAGTACTTC CASSFDRPYEQYF
TRBD2 TRBJ2-7 TRBV6-1 - TGTGCCAGCAAGATTTCGGGACTAAACGACGAGCAGTACTTC CASKISGLNDEQYF
TRBD2 TRBJ2-1 TRBV5-1 - TGCGCCAGCAGCTTGGTTGGCGGGAGGGCCGTTTACAATGAGCAGTTCTTC CASSLVGGRAVYNEQFF
- TRBJ2-7 TRBV11-3 once TGTGCCAGCAGCCTCGGGACGGGATACGAGCAGTACTTC CASSLGTGYEQYF
TRBD2 TRBJ2-7 TRBV7-8 - TGTGCCAGCAGCACAAAGGGACTAGCGGGGATCTACGAGCAGTACTTC CASSTKGLAGIYEQYF
- TRBJ2-7 TRBV27 once TGTGCCAGCAGTTTCTCCTACGAGCAGTACTTC CASSFSYEQYF
- TRBJ2-5 TRBV6-5 - TGTGCCAGCAGTTACGGTTTCAGAGAGACCCAGTACTTC CASSYGFRETQYF